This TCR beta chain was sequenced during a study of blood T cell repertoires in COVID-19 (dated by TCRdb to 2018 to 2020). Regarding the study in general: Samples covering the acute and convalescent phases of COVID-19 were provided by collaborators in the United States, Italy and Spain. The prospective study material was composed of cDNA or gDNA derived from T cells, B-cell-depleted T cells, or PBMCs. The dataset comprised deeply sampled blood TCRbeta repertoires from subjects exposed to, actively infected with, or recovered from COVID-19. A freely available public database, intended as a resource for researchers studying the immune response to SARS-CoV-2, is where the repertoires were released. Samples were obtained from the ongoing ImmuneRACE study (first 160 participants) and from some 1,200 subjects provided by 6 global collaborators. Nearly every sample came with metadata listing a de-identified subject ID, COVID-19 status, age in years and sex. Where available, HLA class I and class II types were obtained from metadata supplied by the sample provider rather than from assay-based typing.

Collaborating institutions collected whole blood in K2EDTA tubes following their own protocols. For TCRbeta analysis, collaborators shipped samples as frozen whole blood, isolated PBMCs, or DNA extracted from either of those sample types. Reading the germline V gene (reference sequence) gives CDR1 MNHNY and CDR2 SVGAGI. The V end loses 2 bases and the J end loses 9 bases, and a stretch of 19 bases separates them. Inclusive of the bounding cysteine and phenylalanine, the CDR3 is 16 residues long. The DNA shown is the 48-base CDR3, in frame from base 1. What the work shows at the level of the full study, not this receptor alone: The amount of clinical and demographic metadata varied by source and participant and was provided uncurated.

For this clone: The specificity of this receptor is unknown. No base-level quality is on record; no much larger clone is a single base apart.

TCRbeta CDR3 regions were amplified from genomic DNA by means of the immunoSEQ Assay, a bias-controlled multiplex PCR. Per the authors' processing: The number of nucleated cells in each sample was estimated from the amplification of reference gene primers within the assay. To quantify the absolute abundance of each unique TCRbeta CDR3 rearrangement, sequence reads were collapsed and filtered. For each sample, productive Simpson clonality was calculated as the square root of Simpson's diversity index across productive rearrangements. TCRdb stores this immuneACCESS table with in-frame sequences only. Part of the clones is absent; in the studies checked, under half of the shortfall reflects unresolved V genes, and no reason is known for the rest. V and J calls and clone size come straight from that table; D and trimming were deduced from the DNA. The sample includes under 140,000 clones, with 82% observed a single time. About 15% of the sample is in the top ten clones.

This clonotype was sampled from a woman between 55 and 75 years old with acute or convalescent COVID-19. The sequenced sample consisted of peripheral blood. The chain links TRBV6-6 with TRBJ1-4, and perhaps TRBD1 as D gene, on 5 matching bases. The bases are TGTGCCAGCAGTTACCCAACCGGGACTGCGAGGAAAAAACTGTTTTTT. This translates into CASSYPTGTARKKLFF.